This is a list of T cell receptor beta chains from one sample in a study of response to subunit inactivated influenza vaccine. TCRdb reprocessed the RT-PCR reads with MiXCR, giving one entry per CDR3 protein. The profile shows about 500,000 distinct CDR3 sequences, 16% of them singletons. Source: CD4+ T cells sorted from PBMCs, taken approximately 25 months after vaccination. The receptors shown here come from a man between 50 and 69 years old who received an inactivated influenza vaccine. Each CDR3 is given with its conserved first and last residue. The D gene is left open where the match is weak. Size is omitted from some rows. Given values are once, few, many or a class for expanded clones.

.,.,TRBJ2-7,TRBV28,CASRREGGTKYEQYF,TGTGCCAGCAGACGAGAGGGGGGGACAAAATACGAGCAGTACTTC
few,.,TRBJ2-5,TRBV10-3,CAISESGNSADIETQYF,TGTGCCATCAGTGAGTCAGGGAACTCGGCTGATATAGAGACCCAGTACTTC
.,TRBD2,TRBJ2-3,TRBV7-3,CASSLGNSGSADTQYF,TGTGCCAGCAGCTTAGGAAATAGCGGGAGCGCAGATACGCAGTATTTT
few,TRBD1,TRBJ2-6,TRBV12-3/TRBV12-4,CASSSGQGSNVLTF,TGTGCCAGCAGTTCGGGACAGGGTTCCAACGTCCTGACTTTC
.,TRBD2,TRBJ2-1,TRBV4-1,CASSPQGGLAGAYNEQFF,TGCGCCAGCAGCCCTCAAGGGGGACTAGCGGGAGCATACAATGAGCAGTTCTTC
few,.,TRBJ1-5,TRBV10-3,CAISESSTASNQPQHF,TGTGCCATCAGTGAGTCCTCGACGGCAAGCAATCAGCCCCAGCATTTT
.,TRBD2,TRBJ2-1,TRBV20-1,CSASGLANNEQFF,TGCAGTGCTAGCGGACTAGCGAACAATGAGCAGTTCTTC
.,.,TRBJ2-1,TRBV14,CASSQVLASNEQFF,TGTGCCAGCAGCCAAGTTTTAGCGAGCAATGAGCAGTTCTTC
few,TRBD1,TRBJ2-3,TRBV7-8,CASSVQGGTDTQYF,TGTGCCAGCAGCGTGCAGGGGGGCACAGATACGCAGTATTTT
.,.,TRBJ2-1,TRBV5-1,CASSLASRYNEQFF,TGCGCCAGCAGCTTGGCCAGTCGGTACAATGAGCAGTTCTTC
.,TRBD2,TRBJ2-1,TRBV28,CASSLSLLAKYLYNEQFF,TGTGCCAGCAGTTTATCATTACTAGCGAAATATCTCTACAATGAGCAGTTCTTC
many,.,TRBJ2-2,TRBV12-3/TRBV12-4,CASKRRINTGELFF,TGTGCCAGCAAAAGACGGATAAACACCGGGGAGCTGTTTTTT
many,.,TRBJ1-1,TRBV11-1,CASSLRRVNQLMNTEAFF,TGTGCCAGCAGCTTACGAAGGGTAAACCAACTAATGAACACTGAAGCTTTCTTT
few,.,TRBJ1-2,TRBV3-1,CASSQRGEYGYTF,TGTGCCAGCAGCCAACGGGGAGAGTATGGCTACACCTTC
few,.,TRBJ2-3,TRBV7-9,CASSLGGFVLSVTQYF,TGTGCCAGCAGCTTAGGCGGGTTCGTTCTTTCCGTCACGCAGTATTTT
once,TRBD2,TRBJ2-4,TRBV5-6,CASRDRLAGKNIQYF,TGTGCCAGCAGGGATCGACTAGCGGGCAAAAACATTCAGTACTTC
.,.,TRBJ2-4,TRBV6-5,CASSYTPRGAEDIQYF,TGTGCCAGCAGTTACACCCCTAGGGGGGCTGAGGACATTCAGTACTTC
few,.,TRBJ2-3,TRBV2,CASGVGASTDTQYF,TGTGCCAGCGGAGTAGGAGCTAGCACAGATACGCAGTATTTT
few,.,TRBJ1-6,TRBV27,CASSPRGQSSYNSPLHF,TGTGCCAGCAGTCCCCGGGGGCAGAGCTCCTATAATTCACCCCTCCACTTT
few,.,TRBJ1-5,TRBV4-3,CASSQGPVLNQPQHF,TGCGCCAGCAGCCAAGGGCCAGTCCTAAATCAGCCCCAGCATTTT
many,.,TRBJ2-7,TRBV20-1,CSAPRTGSYEQYF,TGCAGTGCCCCGAGGACCGGATCATACGAGCAGTACTTC
.,.,TRBJ1-1,TRBV11-1,CASSLAGGANTEAFF,TGTGCCAGCAGCTTAGCCGGGGGGGCGAACACTGAAGCTTTCTTT
few,.,TRBJ1-6,TRBV10-3,CAISESGRGRRNNSPLHF,TGTGCCATCAGTGAGTCTGGCAGGGGAAGAAGAAATAATTCACCCCTCCACTTT
few,TRBD2,TRBJ2-3,TRBV20-1,CSAYGLAGGRDTQYF,TGCAGTGCTTATGGACTAGCGGGAGGGCGGGATACGCAGTATTTT
.,.,TRBJ2-1,TRBV9,CASSVMGAYNEQFF,TGTGCCAGCAGCGTAATGGGGGCTTACAATGAGCAGTTCTTC
.,TRBD1,TRBJ1-1,TRBV11-2,CASSINRGGWAEAFF,TGTGCCAGCAGCATTAACAGGGGTGGATGGGCTGAAGCTTTCTTT
few,TRBD2,TRBJ2-7,TRBV12-3/TRBV12-4,CASSPTASGYEQYF,TGTGCCAGCAGTCCGACGGCTAGCGGGTACGAGCAGTACTTC
.,.,TRBJ2-2,TRBV5-1,CASSLGQVAGELFF,TGCGCCAGCAGCTTGGGACAGGTCGCTGGGGAGCTGTTTTTT
many,.,TRBJ1-1,TRBV19,CASQSGEVNTEAFF,TGTGCCAGTCAATCTGGGGAGGTGAACACTGAAGCTTTCTTT
.,TRBD1,TRBJ2-1,TRBV18,CASSLPTGTYNEQFF,TGTGCCAGCTCACTTCCGACAGGGACCTACAATGAGCAGTTCTTC
few,.,TRBJ2-7,TRBV29-1,CSVFREGDSYEQYF,TGCAGCGTTTTTCGGGAAGGAGATTCCTACGAGCAGTACTTC
few,TRBD1,TRBJ1-5,TRBV10-3,CAISETGGNQPQHF,TGTGCCATCAGCGAAACAGGGGGCAATCAGCCCCAGCATTTT
.,.,TRBJ2-3,TRBV6-2/TRBV6-3,CASSYNRARPTDTQYF,TGTGCCAGCAGTTACAATCGGGCTAGGCCCACAGATACGCAGTATTTT
.,.,TRBJ2-1,TRBV27,CASWGGQAYNEQFF,TGTGCTTCGTGGGGGGGGCAAGCCTACAATGAGCAGTTCTTC
.,TRBD2,TRBJ2-3,TRBV9,CASSTQAGITDTQYF,TGTGCCAGCAGTACTCAAGCGGGGATCACAGATACGCAGTATTTT
once,.,TRBJ2-1,TRBV6-2/TRBV6-3,CASSYGGRGVQFF,TGTGCCAGCAGTTACGGGGGGCGCGGGGTGCAGTTCTTC
.,TRBD2,TRBJ2-7,TRBV20-1,CSASTLAGTPKHEQYF,TGCAGTGCTAGTACCCTAGCGGGAACTCCTAAACACGAGCAGTACTTC
.,TRBD2,TRBJ2-7,TRBV20-1,CSAVIAGGHHYEQYF,TGCAGTGCTGTTATAGCGGGAGGCCACCACTACGAGCAGTACTTC
.,.,TRBJ2-3,TRBV11-2,CASSYVARFTDTQYF,TGTGCCAGCAGCTATGTTGCTAGGTTCACAGATACGCAGTATTTT
.,.,TRBJ1-6,TRBV5-5,CASSWDRVNSPLHF,TGTGCCAGCAGCTGGGACCGGGTCAATTCACCCCTCCACTTT
few,.,TRBJ1-2,TRBV12-3/TRBV12-4,CASSFAGNYGYTF,TGTGCCAGCAGTTTTGCAGGGAACTATGGCTACACCTTC
few,.,TRBJ1-4,TRBV9,CASSVSAVNEKLFF,TGTGCCAGCAGCGTATCCGCAGTTAATGAAAAACTGTTTTTT
.,TRBD2,TRBJ2-5,TRBV10-2,CASSVLAGRQYF,TGCGCCAGCAGTGTTCTAGCGGGCCGCCAATACTTC
many,TRBD2,TRBJ2-1,TRBV6-5,CASRISGNSYNEQFF,TGTGCCAGCAGGATAAGCGGGAACTCCTACAATGAGCAGTTCTTC
few,.,TRBJ2-1,TRBV2,CASRVGTYNEQFF,TGTGCCAGCAGGGTCGGGACCTACAATGAGCAGTTCTTC
.,TRBD2,TRBJ2-1,TRBV20-1,CSARDTSGGGNEQFF,TGCAGTGCTAGAGACACTAGCGGGGGGGGTAATGAGCAGTTCTTC